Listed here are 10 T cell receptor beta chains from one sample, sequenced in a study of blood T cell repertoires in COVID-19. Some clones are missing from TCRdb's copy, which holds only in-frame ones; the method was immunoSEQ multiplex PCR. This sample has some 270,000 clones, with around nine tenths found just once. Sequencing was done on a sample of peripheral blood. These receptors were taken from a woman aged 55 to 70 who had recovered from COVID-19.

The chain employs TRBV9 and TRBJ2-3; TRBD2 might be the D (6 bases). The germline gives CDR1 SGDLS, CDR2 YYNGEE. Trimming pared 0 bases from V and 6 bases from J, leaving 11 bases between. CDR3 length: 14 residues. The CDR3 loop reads CASSVELASDTQYF. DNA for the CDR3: TGTGCCAGCAGCGTAGAGCTAGCGTCGGATACGCAGTATTTT. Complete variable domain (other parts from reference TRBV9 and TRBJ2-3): DSGVTQTPKHLITATGQRVTLRCSPRSGDLSVYWYQQSLDQGLQFLIQYYNGEERAKGNILERFSAQQFPDLHSELNLSSLELGDSALYFCASSVELASDTQYFGPGTRLTVL.

CDR3 nucleotide sequence: TGTGCCACCAGCAGAGGCAGCTCCTACAATGAGCAGTTCTTC. This gives the protein CATSRGSSYNEQFF. The chain has TRBV15 and TRBJ2-1; D is undetermined. Germline V gene lookup returns CDR1 LNHNV and CDR2 YYDKDF (reference sequence). The CDR3 runs 14 residues. V was shortened by 1 base and J by 0 bases, with 4 bases between the two germline ends.

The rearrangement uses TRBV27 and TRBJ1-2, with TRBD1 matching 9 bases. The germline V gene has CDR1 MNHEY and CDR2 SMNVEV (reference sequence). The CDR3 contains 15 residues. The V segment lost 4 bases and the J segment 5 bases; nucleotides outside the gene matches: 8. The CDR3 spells CASSWAQGARYGYTF. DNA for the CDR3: TGTGCCAGCAGTTGGGCACAGGGGGCGCGGTATGGCTACACCTTC.

The chain's CDR3 is CASSLGLETSKETQYF. Here the CDR3 DNA reads TGCGCCAGCAGCCTGGGCCTGGAGACTAGCAAAGAGACCCAGTACTTC. V and J are TRBV5-1 and TRBJ2-5; the match to TRBD2 covers 7 bases. Trimming removed 4 bases from V and 3 bases from J; junction bases left unmatched: 12. Germline V gene sequence: CDR1 SGHRS, CDR2 YFSETQ. CDR3 size: 16 residues.

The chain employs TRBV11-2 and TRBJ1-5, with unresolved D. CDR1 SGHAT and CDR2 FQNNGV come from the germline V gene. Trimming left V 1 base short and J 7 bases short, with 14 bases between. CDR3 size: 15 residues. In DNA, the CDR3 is TGTGCCAGCAGCTTAGGGGCGGGGTCCGGCCAGCCCCAGCATTTT. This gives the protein CASSLGAGSGQPQHF.

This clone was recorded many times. CDR3 sequence reads: CASSRLGDTEAFF. CDR3 DNA sequence: TGTGCCAGCAGCCGACTCGGTGACACTGAAGCTTTCTTT. The genes are TRBV7-9 and TRBJ1-1; D unresolved. CDR1 is SEHNR and CDR2 is FQNEAQ in the germline V gene (reference sequence). V lost 5 bases, J lost 3 bases, and 10 bases lay in between. The CDR3 is 13 residues long.

CDR3 sequence: CASSFLQGGAYEQYF. In nucleotides, the CDR3 is TGTGCCAGCAGCTTCCTCCAAGGGGGGGCCTACGAGCAGTACTTC. The rearrangement links TRBV5-4 to TRBJ2-7, with D possibly being TRBD2 (7 bases). Trimming pared 2 bases from V and 2 bases from J, leaving 14 bases between. Germline CDR1 SGHNT, CDR2 YYREEE (reference sequence). CDR3 length: 15 residues.

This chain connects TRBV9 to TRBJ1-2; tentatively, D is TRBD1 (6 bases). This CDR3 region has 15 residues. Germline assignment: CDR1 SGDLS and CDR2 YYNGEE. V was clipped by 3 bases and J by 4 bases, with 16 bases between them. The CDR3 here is CASSDTGFSFYGYTF. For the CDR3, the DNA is TGTGCCAGCAGCGACACAGGGTTTTCGTTCTATGGCTACACCTTC.

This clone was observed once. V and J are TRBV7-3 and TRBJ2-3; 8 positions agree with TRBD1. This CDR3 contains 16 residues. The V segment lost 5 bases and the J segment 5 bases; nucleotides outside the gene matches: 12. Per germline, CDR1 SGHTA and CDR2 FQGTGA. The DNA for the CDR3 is TGTGCCAGCAGCCGCGATGCAGGGGGCGCAGGAGATACGCAGTATTTT. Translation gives CASSRDAGGAGDTQYF.

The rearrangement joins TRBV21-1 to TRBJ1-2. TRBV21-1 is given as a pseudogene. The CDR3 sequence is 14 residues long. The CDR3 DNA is TGTGCCAGCAGCAAAGGAGGCGCGGGGGGCGGCTACACCTTC. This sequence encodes CASSKGGAGGGYTF.